Listed below are T cell receptor beta chains from one sample, sequenced in a study of blood T cell repertoires in COVID-19. The protocol was immunoSEQ multiplex PCR, while the TCRdb copy is restricted to in-frame clones and leaves out a portion. This sample has about 200,000 clones, with over 80% found just once. Sequencing input: peripheral blood. The receptor source for this set is a man aged 55-75 years with COVID-19, enrolled during active disease. Each CDR3 is given with its conserved first and last residue. The order of the fields is clone size, V gene, J gene, D gene, CDR3 DNA, CDR3 protein. A D gene is named only where the DNA matches it firmly. Some rows mark clone size as missing; the rest say once, few, many or name a class of expanded clone.

>-|TRBV28|TRBJ2-7|TRBD1
TGTGCCAGCAGTAGGACAGGGGGGGCCTACGAGCAGTACTTC
CASSRTGGAYEQYF
>-|TRBV18|TRBJ2-3|TRBD2
TGTGCCAGCTCATCGACTAGCGGGAGAAGCACAGATACGCAGTATTTT
CASSSTSGRSTDTQYF
>-|TRBV3-1/TRBV3-2|TRBJ1-1|-
TGTGCCAGCAGCTTGAGGAAGGGGGAGATAATGAACACTGAAGCTTTCTTT
CASSLRKGEIMNTEAFF
>-|TRBV5-1|TRBJ2-2|TRBD1
TGCGCCAGCAGCTGGACCCTAGGACAGGCCACCGGGGAGCTGTTTTTT
CASSWTLGQATGELFF
>-|TRBV11-2|TRBJ2-7|TRBD1
TGTGCCAGCAGCTCGATGGGACAGGGTTCCTACGAGCAGTACTTC
CASSSMGQGSYEQYF
>-|TRBV7-9|TRBJ1-5|-
TGTGCCAGCAGCTTATCCGGAGATTCCAATCAGCCCCAGCATTTT
CASSLSGDSNQPQHF
>-|TRBV19|TRBJ1-2|-
TGTGCCAGTAGCACGACAGTCTATGGCTACACCTTC
CASSTTVYGYTF
>-|TRBV2|TRBJ2-3|-
TGTGCCAGCGTCTCGGGGAGGACAGATACGCAGTATTTT
CASVSGRTDTQYF
>once|TRBV19|TRBJ2-7|TRBD1
TGTGCCAGTAGTCCACGGACAGGATCCTACGAGCAGTACTTC
CASSPRTGSYEQYF
>-|TRBV7-3|TRBJ2-3|-
TGTGCCAGCAGCCCGGGCGGAGGGCCAGATACGCAGTATTTT
CASSPGGGPDTQYF
>-|TRBV12-5|TRBJ1-1|-
TGTGCTAGTGGTTTGGGGAGCTTCACTGAAGCTTTCTTT
CASGLGSFTEAFF
>-|TRBV3-1/TRBV3-2|TRBJ2-1|-
TGTGCCAGCAGCCAAGCACCGGGCTTGGACTTCTACAATGAGCAGTTCTTC
CASSQAPGLDFYNEQFF
>-|TRBV10-1|TRBJ1-3|-
TGCGCCACCTCACAGGCCTCTGGAAACACCATATATTTT
CATSQASGNTIYF
>-|TRBV12-5|TRBJ1-1|-
TGTGCTAGTGGTCCTGCTGGACGGGGGATGAACACTGAAGCTTTCTTT
CASGPAGRGMNTEAFF
>-|TRBV19|TRBJ1-2|TRBD1
TGTGCCTGCAGACAGGGGGCCTATGGCTACACCTTC
CACRQGAYGYTF
>-|TRBV28|TRBJ1-5|-
TGTGCCAGCAGGGTCAGACAGGCGCGGCAGCCCCAGCATTTT
CASRVRQARQPQHF
>-|TRBV7-2|TRBJ1-5|-
TGTGCCAGCAGCTTAGCCAGGGAACAGCCCCAGCATTTT
CASSLAREQPQHF
>-|TRBV6-5|TRBJ1-1|-
TGTGCCAGCGATAGAACAGGAGCCGTCCCTGAAGCTTTCTTT
CASDRTGAVPEAFF
>-|TRBV10-3|TRBJ1-4|-
TGTGCCTCTAGTGCAACTAATGAAAAACTGTTTTTT
CASSATNEKLFF
>once|TRBV10-2|TRBJ1-1|-
TGCGCCAGCAGTGATAGGGGGAACACTGAAGCTTTCTTT
CASSDRGNTEAFF
>-|TRBV20-1|TRBJ1-1|-
TGCAGCCCTGCCACAGGGTCCAGGGCTTTCTTT
CSPATGSRAFF
>-|TRBV9|TRBJ1-6|TRBD1
TGTGCCAGCAGCGTATGGGGGGACAGTAATTCACCCCTCCACTTT
CASSVWGDSNSPLHF
>-|TRBV12-5|TRBJ2-1|TRBD2
TGTGCTAGTGGCCCCCGAGCGGGAGGGCCCGTGGGCTCCTACAATGAGCAGTTCTTC
CASGPRAGGPVGSYNEQFF